The 21 T cell receptor beta chains in this list originate from one sample, sequenced in a study of cytomegalovirus exposure and HLA in healthy donors. Primers: 60 Vbeta forward and 13 Jbeta reverse. Only in-frame clones appear in the TCRdb table, and some are missing; sequencing was by immunoSEQ multiplex PCR. The data hold 150,000 or so clones, with 80% to 90% observed a single time. Material: PBMCs. These receptors originate from a woman younger than 30 in good health and CMV-seronegative.

The V call is TRBV6-6, the J call TRBJ1-4; D call uncertain. The CDR3 is 15 residues long. Germline lookup yields CDR1 MNHNY and CDR2 SVGAGI (reference sequence). Trimming removed 6 bases at V and 7 bases at J, with 18 bases between. CDR3 amino acids: CASRAVGPGGEKLFF. The CDR3 nucleotides read TGTGCCAGCAGGGCCGTCGGCCCAGGAGGTGAAAAACTGTTTTTT.

V is TRBV6-6 and J is TRBJ1-5, with 7 bases fitting TRBD1. The CDR3 is made up of 14 amino acids. V dropped 6 bases and J dropped 0; count of bases not matched to a gene: 2. Germline-derived CDR1 and CDR2 are MNHNY and SVGAGI (reference sequence). The CDR3 is CASRQGYSNQPQHF. The CDR3 DNA follows: TGTGCCAGCAGACAGGGGTATAGCAATCAGCCCCAGCATTTT.

This chain connects TRBV27 to TRBJ1-5; D not resolved. Germline CDR1 is MNHEY and CDR2 is SMNVEV (reference sequence). V was pared by 0 bases and J by 4 bases, with 7 bases between. The CDR3 has 14 amino acids. The CDR3 bases are TGTGCCAGCAGTTTATCCTCAGTTAATCAGCCCCAGCATTTT. Amino acids: CASSLSSVNQPQHF.

This chain joins TRBV10-3 and TRBJ1-4; TRBD1 aligns across 7 bases. The V segment lost 3 bases and the J segment 8 bases; nucleotides outside the gene matches: 9. Germline V gene sequence: CDR1 ENHRY, CDR2 SYGVKD. The CDR3 sequence is 15 residues long. The CDR3 is CAISDQDRAAEKLFF. The CDR3 region has the DNA TGTGCCATCAGTGACCAAGACAGGGCGGCCGAAAAACTGTTTTTT.

This rearrangement joins TRBV28 to TRBJ1-5; D is uncertain. The V and J ends lost 6 bases and 5 bases respectively, with 8 bases between them. Germline V gives CDR1 MDHEN, CDR2 SYDVKM. The CDR3 is 12 amino acids. CDR3 amino acids: CASRPTYQPQHF. DNA of the CDR3: TGTGCCAGCAGGCCCACTTATCAGCCCCAGCATTTT.

This chain joins TRBV5-8 and TRBJ2-7; D perhaps matches TRBD2 (6 bases). The CDR3 has 14 residues. Germline V gene data show CDR1 as SGHTS and CDR2 as YDEGEE. Between the trimmed V and J ends, which lost 4 bases and 2 bases, there was a span of 13 bases. CDR3 DNA: TGTGCCAGCAGCCCGGACGGGGGAGCCTACGAGCAGTACTTC. Protein: CASSPDGGAYEQYF.

V gene TRBV2 combines with J gene TRBJ2-3; D gene ambiguous. V was shortened by 5 bases and J by 4 bases, with 16 bases between the two germline ends. This CDR3 is built from 15 residues. Germline V CDR1 and CDR2: SNHLY, FYNNEI. CDR3 in amino acids: CASSIFLEPSDTQYF. The CDR3 coding sequence is TGTGCCAGCAGTATCTTCCTCGAGCCCTCAGATACGCAGTATTTT.

The chain uses TRBV19 and TRBJ2-7; TRBD2 matches 11 bases. The CDR3 is made up of 15 amino acids. The junction had 9 bases not matched to a gene; V was cut back by 6 bases and J by 5 bases. The V gene's germline CDR1 is LNHDA and CDR2 SQIVND (reference sequence). The CDR3 sequence is CASSKLGLAVNEQYF. The CDR3, as DNA: TGTGCCAGTAGCAAACTGGGACTAGCGGTGAACGAGCAGTACTTC.

J is TRBJ1-2 and V is TRBV5-1; 10 bases are a match to TRBD1. The trim removed 4 bases at V and 8 bases at J, leaving 8 bases unmatched. The germline V gene encodes CDR1 SGHRS and CDR2 YFSETQ. The CDR3 loop spans 14 amino acids. CDR3 sequence (DNA): TGCGCCAGCAGCATGCCGGGGACAGGGGACGGCTACACCTTC. Protein: CASSMPGTGDGYTF.

The chain recombines TRBV6-5 with TRBJ2-7, with D perhaps matching TRBD2 (6 bases). Germline CDR1 reads MNHEY; CDR2 reads SVGAGI. CDR3 length: 14 residues. V was trimmed by 6 bases and J by 7 bases, leaving 19 bases between them. The CDR3: CASSPRDWLGEQYF. In nucleotides, the CDR3 is TGTGCCAGCAGCCCTCGGGACTGGCTCGGGGAGCAGTACTTC.

The chain's CDR3 is CASGGRGARTDTQYF. CDR3 nucleotide sequence: TGTGCCAGTGGAGGGCGAGGGGCTCGCACAGATACGCAGTATTTT. The chain uses TRBV6-1 and TRBJ2-3; D possibly corresponds to TRBD2 (6 bases). Germline V lookup: CDR1 MNHNS, CDR2 SASEGT. The CDR3 consists of 15 residues. V shed 9 bases and J shed 1 base, with 17 bases lying between them.

The V and J genes are TRBV30 and TRBJ1-1, with TRBD1 as a possible D gene (6 bases). This CDR3 contains 11 residues. V was cut by 1 base and J by 9 bases, with 9 bases left in between. Germline CDR1 is GTSNPN and CDR2 is SVGIG (reference sequence). The CDR3 loop is CAWSGGHQAFF. For the CDR3, the DNA is TGTGCCTGGAGTGGGGGGCACCAAGCTTTCTTT.

The CDR3 sequence: CASSQDLSYEQYF. CDR3 DNA sequence: TGCGCCAGCAGCCAAGATCTGAGTTACGAGCAGTACTTC. The chain couples TRBV4-1 to TRBJ2-5; no clear D gene. The last part of the DNA fits TRBJ2-7 better; the J call may be wrong. Per germline, CDR1 MGHRA and CDR2 YSYEKL. CDR3 size: 13 residues.

This chain joins TRBV27 and TRBJ2-7, with TRBD2 matching over 7 bases. The CDR3 sequence is 12 residues long. Per germline, CDR1 MNHEY and CDR2 SMNVEV (reference sequence). The ends lost 11 bases at V and 3 bases at J; junction bases unmatched: 7. The CDR3 DNA reads as TGTGCCGCCGGACTAGGACTCTACGAGCAGTACTTC. It translates to CAAGLGLYEQYF.

CDR3 residues: CASSFTGSFQETQYF. The CDR3 DNA sequence: TGTGCCAGCAGCTTTACGGGTAGCTTCCAAGAGACCCAGTACTTC. V and J are TRBV7-9 and TRBJ2-5; no definite D call. Germline assignment: CDR1 SEHNR and CDR2 FQNEAQ (reference sequence). The CDR3 contains 15 residues. V lost 3 bases, J lost 1 base, and 12 bases lay in between.

CDR3: CASSKPSGKLQPQHF. The CDR3 nucleotides are TGTGCCAGCAGCAAACCATCAGGGAAGCTTCAGCCCCAGCATTTT. This rearrangement joins TRBV21-1 to TRBJ1-5; TRBD1 was called by the table and not checked on the DNA. TRBV21-1 is given as a pseudogene. The length of the CDR3 is 15 residues.

The rearrangement uses TRBV4-2 and TRBJ2-5, with D perhaps matching TRBD1 (6 bases). CDR3 length equals 15 residues. Germline V lookup: CDR1 LGHNA, CDR2 YNFKEQ. V was trimmed by 3 bases and J by 2 bases, leaving 13 bases between them. This chain's CDR3 is CASSHSVDRQETQYF. In DNA, the CDR3 is TGTGCCAGCAGCCATTCCGTGGACAGACAAGAGACCCAGTACTTC.

For the CDR3, the DNA is TGTGCCAGCAGTTTGGGCGGGGAATACGAGCAGTACTTC. Protein product: CASSLGGEYEQYF. V gene TRBV27 combines with J gene TRBJ2-7; D is perhaps TRBD2 (6 bases). V lost 3 bases and J 4 bases, leaving 10 bases between the germline ends. Germline CDR1 and CDR2: MNHEY and SMNVEV (reference sequence). The CDR3 has 13 residues.

The sample holds one count of this clone. This sample includes further DNA sequences coding for the same CDR3. The chain has TRBV7-9 and TRBJ1-1; no reliable D call. This CDR3 has 15 residues. V lost 5 bases to trimming and J lost 1 base, with 14 bases between them. The germline V gene encodes CDR1 SEHNR and CDR2 FQNEAQ (reference sequence). Written as DNA, the CDR3 is TGTGCCAGCAGCCTATCACGAGTCAAGAACACTGAAGCTTTCTTT. Residues: CASSLSRVKNTEAFF.

The chain uses TRBV14 and TRBJ2-7; weak D call: TRBD1 (7 bases). CDR1 and CDR2 (germline): SGHDN, FVKESK. The CDR3 has 17 residues. Trimming shortened V by 2 bases and J by 5 bases, and 22 bases separated the two germline ends. The DNA for the CDR3 is TGTGCCAGCAGCCAACCCAGGGGGGTTTTGGGCTTAGACGAGCAGTACTTC. This translates into CASSQPRGVLGLDEQYF.

The CDR3 sequence is CASSIDRGQMNTEAFF. The CDR3 coding sequence is TGTGCCAGTAGTATAGATAGGGGACAGATGAACACTGAAGCTTTCTTT. This chain links TRBV19 with TRBJ1-1; TRBD1 aligns across 7 bases. The CDR3 contains 16 residues. J lost 0 bases, V lost 0 bases, and 4 bases had no gene match. Germline V lookup: CDR1 LNHDA, CDR2 SQIVND (reference sequence).